This TCR beta chain emerged from a study of beta chain features in type 1 diabetes. The overall study: All samples yielded 100 million to 140 million examined sorted cells.

Post-sort purity exceeded 95% for all sorted populations. The V segment lost 6 bases and the J segment 5 bases; nucleotides outside the gene matches: 13. Germline V gives CDR1 SNHLY, CDR2 FYNNEI. The CDR3 is 17 residues long. Since all of the isolated RNA was reverse transcribed, expressed TCRB transcripts were what got sequenced. Method: immunoSEQ multiplex PCR; TCRdb's copy keeps in-frame clones and lacks some. The profile shows 100,000 to 150,000 clones, approximately 9% of them singletons. Broader study findings: Sampled from patients, naive, central memory and Treg TCRB repertoires appeared more similar than those sampled from healthy donors. Individuals with type 1 diabetes displayed fewer insertions and more deletions at VDJ junctions. The study found moderately but significantly shorter TCRB CDR3s in all four CD4+ subsets of Type 1 diabetes patients.

This clone occurred a few times. Its antigen is unidentified. This chain links TRBV2 with TRBJ1-1, with 12 positions matching TRBD1. Input material: central memory CD4+ T cells from blood. The receptor's source is a man under 40 with type 1 diabetes. DNA for the CDR3: TGTGCCAGCAGGGCCGGGACAGGGGGCGTGTTTCGGACTGAAGCTTTCTTT. Amino acid sequence: CASRAGTGGVFRTEAFF.